This T cell receptor beta chain was captured in a study of blood T cell repertoires in COVID-19. The wider study: The origin of the acute and convalescent COVID-19 samples was the United States, Italy and Spain. PBMCs, B-cell-depleted T cells, or T cells provided the cDNA or gDNA that made up the material.

Original processing notes: Reference gene primer amplification yielded estimated nucleated cell counts. Only in-frame clones appear in the TCRdb table, and some are missing; sequencing was by immunoSEQ multiplex PCR. V, J and clone size were drawn from that table, and D and trimming were deduced from the DNA. Of under 200,000 clones listed, 65% to 90% were seen once; the top ten hold roughly 8%. V was pared by 3 bases and J by 0 bases, with 9 bases between. This CDR3 is 15 amino acids long. Looked up from germline, CDR1 is MRHNA and CDR2 is SNTAGT. The sequencing sample was made of peripheral blood. The sequence was collected from a man in his sixties with acute or convalescent COVID-19. The chain uses TRBV6-4 and TRBJ2-1; TRBD2 is a possible D gene (6 bases). The CDR3 region is CASSERGGSYNEQFF. CDR3 DNA sequence: TGTGCCAGCAGTGAACGGGGAGGCTCCTACAATGAGCAGTTCTTC.